This T cell receptor (beta chain) was retrieved from a study of siplizumab effects on memory and regulatory T cells. Sequencing used immunoSEQ multiplex PCR; TCRdb keeps in-frame clones, though not all of them. The table lists over 80,000 clones, around 94% of them singletons, with 1% to 1.5% in the top ten. Findings of the study overall: In roughly 80-97% of proliferating CD4+ or CD8+ clones, a naive or memory phenotype could not be assigned.

Comment on this clone: The antigen remains undetermined.

The sample was non-Treg CD4+ T cells sorted from blood. The source is a human donor in good health.

CDR3 sequence (DNA): TGTGCCAGCGCCCAGGGGGATATCACTGAAGCTTTCTTT. This translates into CASAQGDITEAFF. The chain has TRBV6-1 and TRBJ1-1, with 7 bases fitting TRBD1. Germline V gene sequence: CDR1 MNHNS, CDR2 SASEGT. V was pared by 8 bases and J by 4 bases, with 7 bases of the junction left unmatched. The CDR3 extends over 13 amino acids.